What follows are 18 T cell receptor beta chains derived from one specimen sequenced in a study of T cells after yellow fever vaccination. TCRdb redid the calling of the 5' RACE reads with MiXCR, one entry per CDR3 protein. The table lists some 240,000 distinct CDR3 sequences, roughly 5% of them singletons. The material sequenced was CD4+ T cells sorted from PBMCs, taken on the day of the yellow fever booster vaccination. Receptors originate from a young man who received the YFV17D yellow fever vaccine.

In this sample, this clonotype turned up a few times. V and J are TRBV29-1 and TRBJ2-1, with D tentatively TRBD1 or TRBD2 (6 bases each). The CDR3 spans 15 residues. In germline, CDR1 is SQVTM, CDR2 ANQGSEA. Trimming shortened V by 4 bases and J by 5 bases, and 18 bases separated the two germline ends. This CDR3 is CSVGIIRGLNNEQFF. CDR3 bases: TGCAGCGTTGGGATAATCCGGGGGCTGAACAATGAGCAGTTCTTC.

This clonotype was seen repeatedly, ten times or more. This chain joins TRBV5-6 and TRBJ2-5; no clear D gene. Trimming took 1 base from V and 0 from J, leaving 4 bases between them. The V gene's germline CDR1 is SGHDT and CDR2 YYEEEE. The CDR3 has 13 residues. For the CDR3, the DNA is TGTGCCAGCAGCTTGTTCCACCAAGAGACCCAGTACTTC. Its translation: CASSLFHQETQYF.

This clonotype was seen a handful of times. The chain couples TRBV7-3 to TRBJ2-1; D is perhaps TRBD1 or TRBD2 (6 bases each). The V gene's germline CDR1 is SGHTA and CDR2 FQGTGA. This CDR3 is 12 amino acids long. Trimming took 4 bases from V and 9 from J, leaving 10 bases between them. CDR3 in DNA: TGTGCCAGCAGCTGGGGGGCTGGTGAGCAGTTCTTC. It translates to CASSWGAGEQFF.

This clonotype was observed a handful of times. The CDR3 reads CASSPGQGLSGELFF. CDR3 DNA sequence: TGCGCCAGCAGCCCGGGACAGGGATTAAGCGGGGAGCTGTTTTTT. The genes are TRBV5-1 and TRBJ2-2, with 9 positions matching TRBD1. The ends lost 4 bases at V and 7 bases at J; junction bases unmatched: 8. This CDR3 contains 15 residues. Germline CDR1 and CDR2: SGHRS and YFSETQ.

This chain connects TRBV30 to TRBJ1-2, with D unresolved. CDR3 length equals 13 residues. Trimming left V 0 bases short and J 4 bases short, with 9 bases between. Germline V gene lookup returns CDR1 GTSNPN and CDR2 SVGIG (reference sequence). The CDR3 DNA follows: TGTGCCTGGAGTGTACAACTATTCTATGGCTACACCTTC. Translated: CAWSVQLFYGYTF.

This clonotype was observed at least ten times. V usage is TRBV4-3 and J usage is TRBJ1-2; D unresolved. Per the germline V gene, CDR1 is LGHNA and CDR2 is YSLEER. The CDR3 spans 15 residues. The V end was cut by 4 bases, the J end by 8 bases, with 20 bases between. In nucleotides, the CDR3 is TGCGCCAGCAGCCCCAGGCGACCCGCCACGGGGGGCTACACCTTC. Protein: CASSPRRPATGGYTF.

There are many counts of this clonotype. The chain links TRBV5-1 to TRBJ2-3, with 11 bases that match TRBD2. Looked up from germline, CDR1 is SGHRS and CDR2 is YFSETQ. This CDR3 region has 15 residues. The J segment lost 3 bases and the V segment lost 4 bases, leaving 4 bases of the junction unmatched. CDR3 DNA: TGCGCCAGCAGCCTGACTAGCGGGGAGACAGATACGCAGTATTTT. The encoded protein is CASSLTSGETDTQYF.

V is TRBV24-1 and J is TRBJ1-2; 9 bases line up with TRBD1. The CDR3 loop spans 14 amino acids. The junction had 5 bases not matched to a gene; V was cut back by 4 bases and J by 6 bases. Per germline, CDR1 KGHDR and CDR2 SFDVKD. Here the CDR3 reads CATSDRDRAHGYTF. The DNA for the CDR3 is TGTGCCACCAGTGACCGGGACAGGGCGCATGGCTACACCTTC.

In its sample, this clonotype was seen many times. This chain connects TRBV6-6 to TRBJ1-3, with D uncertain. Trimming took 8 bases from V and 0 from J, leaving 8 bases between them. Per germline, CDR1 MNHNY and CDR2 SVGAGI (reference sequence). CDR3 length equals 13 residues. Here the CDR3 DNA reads TGTGCCAGCCCCCCAAGCTCTGGAAACACCATATATTTT. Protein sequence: CASPPSSGNTIYF.

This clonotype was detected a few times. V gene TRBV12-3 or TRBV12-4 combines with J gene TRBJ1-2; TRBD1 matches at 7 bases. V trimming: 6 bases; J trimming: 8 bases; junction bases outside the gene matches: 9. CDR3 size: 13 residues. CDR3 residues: CASSRGGPLGYTF. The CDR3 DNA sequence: TGTGCCAGCAGCCGAGGGGGCCCCTTAGGCTACACCTTC.

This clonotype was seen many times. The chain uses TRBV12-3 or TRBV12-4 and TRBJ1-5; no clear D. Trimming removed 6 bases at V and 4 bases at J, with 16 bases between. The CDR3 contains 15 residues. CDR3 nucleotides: TGTGCCAGCAGCCCCTTCGCTCGGGGTAATCAGCCCCAGCATTTT. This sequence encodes CASSPFARGNQPQHF.

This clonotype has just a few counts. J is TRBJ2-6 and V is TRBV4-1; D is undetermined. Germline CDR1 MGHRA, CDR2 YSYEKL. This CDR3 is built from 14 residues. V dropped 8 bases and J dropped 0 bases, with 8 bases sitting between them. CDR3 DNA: TGCGCCAGCGGGTGGCCCTCTGGGGCCAACGTCCTGACTTTC. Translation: CASGWPSGANVLTF.

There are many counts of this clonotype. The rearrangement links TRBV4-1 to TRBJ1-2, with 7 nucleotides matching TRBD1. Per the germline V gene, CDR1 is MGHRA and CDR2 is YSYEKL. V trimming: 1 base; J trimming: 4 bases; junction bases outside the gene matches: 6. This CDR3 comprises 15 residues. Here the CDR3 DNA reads TGCGCCAGCAGCCAAGCGATAACAGGGGCCTATGGCTACACCTTC. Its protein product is CASSQAITGAYGYTF.

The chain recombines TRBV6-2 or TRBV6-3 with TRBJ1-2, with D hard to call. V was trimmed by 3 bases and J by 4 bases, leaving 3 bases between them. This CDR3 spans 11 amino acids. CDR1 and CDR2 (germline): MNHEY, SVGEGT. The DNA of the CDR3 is TGTGCCAGCAGTTATCCCTATGGCTACACCTTC. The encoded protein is CASSYPYGYTF.

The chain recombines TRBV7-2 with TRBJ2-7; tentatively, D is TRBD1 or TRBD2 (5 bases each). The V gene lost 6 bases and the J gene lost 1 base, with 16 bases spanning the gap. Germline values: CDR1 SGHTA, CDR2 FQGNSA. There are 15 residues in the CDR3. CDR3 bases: TGTGCCAGCAGATATAGCGTGGGGCCATCCTACGAGCAGTACTTC. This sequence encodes CASRYSVGPSYEQYF.

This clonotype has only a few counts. The DNA for the CDR3 is TGCAGCACGCCGGGTCTGGGGTACGATCAGCCCCAGCATTTT. It specifies CSTPGLGYDQPQHF. V and J are TRBV20-1 and TRBJ1-5; no clear D. Germline CDR1 DFQATT, CDR2 SNEGSKA (reference sequence). This CDR3 has 14 residues.

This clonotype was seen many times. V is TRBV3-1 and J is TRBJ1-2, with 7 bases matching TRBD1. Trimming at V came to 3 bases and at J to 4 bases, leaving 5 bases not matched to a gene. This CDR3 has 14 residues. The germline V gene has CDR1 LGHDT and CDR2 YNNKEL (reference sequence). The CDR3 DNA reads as TGTGCCAGCAGCCACGGGACAGCCTCCTATGGCTACACCTTC. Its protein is CASSHGTASYGYTF.

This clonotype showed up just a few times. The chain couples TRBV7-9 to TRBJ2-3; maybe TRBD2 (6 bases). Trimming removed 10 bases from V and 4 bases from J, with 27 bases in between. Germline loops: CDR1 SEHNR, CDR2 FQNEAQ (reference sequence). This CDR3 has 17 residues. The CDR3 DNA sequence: TGTGCCACCACCGGGATTAGACTAGTTAGTTTCCCAGATACGCAGTATTTT. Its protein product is CATTGIRLVSFPDTQYF.